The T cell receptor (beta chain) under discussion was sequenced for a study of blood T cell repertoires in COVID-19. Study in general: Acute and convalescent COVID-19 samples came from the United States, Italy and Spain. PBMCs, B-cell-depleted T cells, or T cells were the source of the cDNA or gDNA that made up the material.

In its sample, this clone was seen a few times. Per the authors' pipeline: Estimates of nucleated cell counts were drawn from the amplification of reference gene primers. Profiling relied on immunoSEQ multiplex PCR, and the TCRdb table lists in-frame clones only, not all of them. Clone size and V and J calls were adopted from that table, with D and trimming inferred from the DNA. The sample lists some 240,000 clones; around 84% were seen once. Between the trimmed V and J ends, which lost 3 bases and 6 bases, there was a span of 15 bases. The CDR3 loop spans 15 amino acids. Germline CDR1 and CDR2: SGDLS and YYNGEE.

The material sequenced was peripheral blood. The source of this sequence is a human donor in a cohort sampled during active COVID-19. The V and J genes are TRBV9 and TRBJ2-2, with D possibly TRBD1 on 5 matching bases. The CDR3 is CASSEVPLGAGELFF. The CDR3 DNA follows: TGTGCCAGCAGCGAAGTCCCCCTAGGGGCCGGGGAGCTGTTTTTT.